The subject of this entry is one TCR beta chain. Its antigen is as yet unknown. These data originate in a study of cytomegalovirus exposure and HLA in healthy donors. General observations from the study: Confirmation was obtained in vitro that three CMV-associated chains are specific for CMV antigens. Some TCR beta chains (around 160 of them) were listed as cytomegalovirus-associated.

The repertoire was sequenced with immunoSEQ multiplex PCR; TCRdb's copy has only in-frame clones and lacks some. The table lists 260,000 or so clones, more than 75% of them singletons. The germline gives CDR1 LNHDA, CDR2 SQIVND (reference sequence). V was clipped by 5 bases and J by 14 bases, with 25 bases between them. The CDR3 totals 15 residues. The V gene is TRBV19, the J gene TRBJ1-5, with D maybe TRBD1 (5 bases). This receptor was obtained from a woman between 18 and 29 years old in good health and CMV-seronegative. The sequencing sample was made of PBMCs. The CDR3 protein is CASSGPGRITRGEHF. The CDR3 nucleotides read TGTGCCAGTAGTGGACCGGGACGTATCACCCGGGGGGAGCATTTT.